The T cell receptor (beta chain) under discussion was sequenced for a study of T cell responses to AZD1222 COVID-19 vaccine (dated by TCRdb to about 2021). Regarding the complete study: AZD1222 recipients given second doses at about 4 weeks or at about 12 weeks were pooled, since spike-specific TCR depth and breadth were not found to differ between the two schedules. A total of under 250 trial participants underwent TCR sequencing, of whom 200 to 220 had received two doses of AZD1222 and some 25 had received two doses of the MenACWY control vaccine. Trial participants were enrolled by age into subgroups of 18-55, 56-69 and 70-plus years, and around 150, 29 and 61 TCR-sequenced participants, respectively, were included in these subgroups. Study-wide conclusions, independent of this receptor: Participants were mostly white British, with more females than males. The authors suggested clonal diversity may have been underestimated. Spike-specific TCR breadth and depth rose significantly after two AZD1222 doses compared with day 0 and with MenACWY recipients. Nearly half of unique spike-specific TCRs reportedly recognized epitopes outside regions mutated in the B.1.351 and B.1.1.7 variants. The 56-69-year group was small, and its depth increase did not reach significance, likely because of low power. Only five or six AZD1222 recipients were SARS-CoV-2 seropositive at baseline, limiting conclusions about previously exposed vaccinees. Vaccine-associated CD4 TCRs spanned the whole spike protein, with dominant responses in regions 160-218 and 743-854. Because no samples from the day 14 peak response were available, repertoires could be characterized only after the peak T cell response.

The CDR3 regions of human TCRbeta chains were analyzed by immunosequencing. In the source study's methods: TCRs in the repertoires were matched against a reference library of SARS-CoV-2-specific TCRs that had been generated with the MIRA antigen-specificity platform. Breadth was defined as the fraction of unique TCRs that were SARS-CoV-2-associated, and depth was defined as the fraction of total T cells that were SARS-CoV-2-associated. Using the MIRA data, each spike-specific TCR was assigned both to the spike region to which the TCR was reactive and to a CD4 or CD8 class. Log10-transformed breadth and depth values were compared by one-way ANOVA with Sidak's multiple comparisons tests. TCRdb re-hosts the immuneACCESS table, in-frame sequences only. Its copies lack some clones; in the studies checked, an unresolved V gene accounts for under half of them, and the cause for the rest is not known. Clone size and V and J calls were adopted from that table, with D and trimming inferred from the DNA. This sample gives around 100,000 clones in total; roughly 89% of them show up just once. In total, the top ten clones hold around 8% of the sample.

As regards this clone: Its antigen remains unidentified. Base qualities are missing; no much larger clone stands one base away.

The CDR3 has 14 amino acids, counting the end cysteine and phenylalanine. The CDR3 DNA has 42 bases and is translated from base 1. Trimming leaves V shorter by 7 bases and J shorter by 4 bases, with the junction holding 10 bases beyond the gene matches. Reading the germline V gene gives CDR1 SGHTA and CDR2 FQGNSA. Explained via the paper, the time point label denotes: baseline before first vaccination. Vaccinee samples were obtained from the UK trials COV001 and COV002, which included a single-blind randomized controlled phase 2/3 trial of AZD1222 (ChAdOx1 nCoV-19) in healthy adults. For TCRbeta chain sequencing, PBMC samples from trial participants were taken at day 0 and at day 28 after the second dose.

Sequenced here: peripheral blood, sampled on day 0 of AZD1222 vaccination. This clonotype originated in an adult in good health. The chain employs TRBV7-2 and TRBJ2-7, and 7 bases in between align with TRBD2. The CDR3 reads CASIPEVGGYEQYF. The DNA reads as follows: TGTGCCAGCATCCCCGAGGTCGGGGGGTACGAGCAGTACTTC.